One sample yielded the 20 T cell receptor beta chains listed below, sequenced in a study of early T cells in non-severe SARS-CoV-2 infection. Using its own MiXCR run on the 5' RACE reads, TCRdb lists one record per CDR3 protein. The sample lists just under 65,000 distinct CDR3 sequences, around 14% occurring once. Specimen: whole blood. The source of these receptors is an adult who was a healthcare worker with PCR-confirmed SARS-CoV-2 infection or an uninfected control (not recorded which).

This clonotype was found many times. The J gene is TRBJ2-7, the V gene TRBV29-1; TRBD1 might be the D (5 bases). This CDR3 is 15 amino acids long. Germline values: CDR1 SQVTM, CDR2 ANQGSEA. The V end lost 2 bases, the J end lost 3 bases, and 17 bases lay between the germline ends. CDR3 region: CSVEKTGREDYEQYF. CDR3 in DNA: TGCAGCGTTGAAAAGACGGGCAGGGAAGACTACGAGCAGTACTTC.

The rearrangement uses TRBV28 and TRBJ1-2; no clear D. V gave up 2 bases and J gave up 5 bases, with 6 bases separating them. This CDR3 comprises 12 residues. Germline loops: CDR1 MDHEN, CDR2 SYDVKM. The CDR3 sequence: CASSLEAYGYTF. For the CDR3, the DNA is TGTGCCAGCAGTTTAGAGGCATATGGCTACACCTTC.

Many counts were recorded for this clonotype. The rearrangement links TRBV29-1 to TRBJ2-1; 8 bases are a match to TRBD2. Germline V gives CDR1 SQVTM, CDR2 ANQGSEA. This CDR3 has 12 residues. Germline trimming cut 8 bases from V and 10 bases from J; bases unmatched to any gene: 10. This CDR3 reads CSIQDGGREQFF. For the CDR3, the DNA is TGCAGCATTCAGGACGGCGGGAGGGAGCAGTTCTTC.

This clonotype was counted a few times. The rearrangement links TRBV6-6 to TRBJ2-7; TRBD1 matches 9 bases. Germline V gene lookup returns CDR1 MNHNY and CDR2 SVGAGI (reference sequence). The V and J ends lost 2 bases and 3 bases, in that order; junction bases with no gene match: 2. This CDR3 is 14 amino acids long. CDR3 sequence reads: CASSYATGGYEQYF. The CDR3 coding sequence is TGTGCCAGCAGTTACGCGACAGGGGGCTACGAGCAGTACTTC.

This clonotype was detected a few times. This chain uses TRBV6-2 or TRBV6-3 with TRBJ2-1; 8 nucleotides match TRBD1. After removal of 5 bases from V and 6 bases from J, the junction contained 9 bases not matched to a gene. This CDR3 has 15 amino acids. Germline V gives CDR1 MNHEY, CDR2 SVGEGT. The CDR3 nucleotides read TGTGCCAGCAGTCGATGGACAGGGACGCGCAATGAGCAGTTCTTC. This translates into CASSRWTGTRNEQFF.

This rearrangement joins TRBV6-2 or TRBV6-3 to TRBJ1-5; the D is unclear. The CDR3 has 17 residues. V dropped 0 bases and J dropped 0 bases, with 12 bases sitting between them. Germline values: CDR1 MNHEY, CDR2 SVGEGT. The CDR3: CASSYSTDGNSNQPQHF. The CDR3 coding sequence is TGTGCCAGCAGTTACTCGACGGACGGGAATAGCAATCAGCCCCAGCATTTT.

V usage is TRBV6-1 and J usage is TRBJ2-2, with no clear D. Trimming left V 5 bases short and J 4 bases short, with 5 bases between. CDR3 length: 12 amino acids. The germline gives CDR1 MNHNS, CDR2 SASEGT. CDR3 nucleotide sequence: TGTGCCAGCAGTCGGAGCACCGGGGAGCTGTTTTTT. Translated, it gives CASSRSTGELFF.

This clonotype was seen more than once but under ten times. The genes are TRBV5-1 and TRBJ2-2; D is undetermined. Germline lookup yields CDR1 SGHRS and CDR2 YFSETQ. This CDR3 region has 16 residues. V was pared by 0 bases and J by 2 bases, with 11 bases between. CDR3 in amino acids: CASSLDPVVNTGELFF. As DNA, the CDR3 is TGCGCCAGCAGCTTGGACCCTGTCGTCAACACCGGGGAGCTGTTTTTT.

This clonotype showed up just a few times. This chain uses TRBV18 with TRBJ1-1, with D maybe TRBD1 (6 bases). Per germline, CDR1 KGHSH and CDR2 LQKENI. CDR3 size: 14 residues. The ends were cut back, 6 bases at V and 1 base at J, with 12 bases in the middle. In DNA form, the CDR3 reads TGTGCCAGCTCCGACAGGACAAAGAACACTGAAGCTTTCTTT. Translating it yields CASSDRTKNTEAFF.

The chain has TRBV7-9 and TRBJ2-3; TRBD1 matches 8 bases. CDR1 SEHNR and CDR2 FQNEAQ come from the germline V gene (reference sequence). The CDR3 sequence is 17 residues long. The V and J ends lost 6 bases and 1 base, in that order; junction bases with no gene match: 12. The CDR3 sequence: CASRPRTGSRGTDTQYF. The CDR3 coding sequence is TGTGCCAGCAGACCTCGGACAGGGTCGAGGGGCACAGATACGCAGTATTTT.

The chain joins TRBV12-3 or TRBV12-4 to TRBJ1-1; 9 bases are shared with TRBD1. Trimming took 6 bases from V and 3 from J; bases not matched to a gene: 5. CDR3 length: 14 residues. DNA for the CDR3: TGTGCCAGCAGCGCGGGACAGGGAGACACTGAAGCTTTCTTT. Amino acid sequence: CASSAGQGDTEAFF.

This clonotype was found a few times. The chain employs TRBV5-1 and TRBJ2-1; no reliable D call. From germline, CDR1 is SGHRS and CDR2 YFSETQ. This CDR3 is 12 amino acids long. V lost 1 base and J lost 5, with 4 bases in between. In DNA form, the CDR3 reads TGCGCCAGCAGCTTGTTAGACAATGAGCAGTTCTTC. This translates into CASSLLDNEQFF.

This clonotype was seen many times. This rearrangement joins TRBV7-9 to TRBJ1-3, with D tentatively TRBD1 (5 bases). Trimming shortened V by 5 bases and J by 3 bases, and 17 bases separated the two germline ends. The CDR3 has 16 residues. Germline V gives CDR1 SEHNR, CDR2 FQNEAQ (reference sequence). The CDR3 protein is CASSPTGPTSGNTIYF. As DNA, the CDR3 is TGTGCCAGCAGCCCCACAGGCCCTACAAGTGGAAACACCATATATTTT.

This clonotype has more than one count but fewer than ten. The chain links TRBV7-2 to TRBJ2-2; possibly TRBD1 for D (6 bases). This CDR3 is 14 amino acids long. Germline CDR1 reads SGHTA; CDR2 reads FQGNSA. V gave up 5 bases and J gave up 4 bases, with 11 bases separating them. The CDR3 spells CASSPGQSTGELFF. The CDR3, as DNA: TGTGCCAGCAGCCCCGGACAGTCCACCGGGGAGCTGTTTTTT. Complete variable domain (other parts from reference TRBV7-2 and TRBJ2-2): GAGVSQSPSNKVTEKGKDVELRCDPISGHTALYWYRQSLGQGLEFLIYFQGNSAPDKSGLPSDRFSAERTGGSVSTLTIQRTQQEDSAVYLCASSPGQSTGELFFGEGSRLTVL.

The CDR3 DNA reads as TGTGCCAGCAGCCAAGGGTCCGGCTACACCTTC. This gives the protein CASSQGSGYTF. The genes are TRBV3-1 and TRBJ1-2; D unclear. The CDR3 runs 11 residues. The germline CDR1 and CDR2 sequences are LGHDT and YNNKEL (reference sequence). Deletions cut 1 base from V and 8 bases from J, with 5 bases between.

The chain employs TRBV7-2 and TRBJ1-6; D is unresolved. Germline V gene sequence: CDR1 SGHTA, CDR2 FQGNSA. This CDR3 has 13 amino acids. V was pared by 2 bases and J by 10 bases, with 9 bases between. This CDR3 is CASSLQEWSPLHF. The CDR3 bases are TGTGCCAGCAGCTTACAGGAGTGGTCACCCCTCCACTTT.

V and J are TRBV6-5 and TRBJ2-5; the D gene is possibly TRBD2 (6 bases). Germline CDR1 and CDR2: MNHEY and SVGAGI. There are 16 residues in the CDR3. Trimming stripped 1 base from V and 2 bases from J, with 14 bases between. The CDR3 spells CASSYWGGEDQETQYF. The DNA of the CDR3 is TGTGCCAGCAGTTACTGGGGCGGGGAGGATCAAGAGACCCAGTACTTC.

This clonotype was seen many times. This chain connects TRBV12-3 or TRBV12-4 to TRBJ1-1, with a possible D match to TRBD1 (5 bases). V shed 5 bases and J shed 9 bases, with 13 bases lying between them. CDR3 size: 12 residues. In DNA form, the CDR3 reads TGTGCCAGCAGTCGAAGTCAGGGTCAAGCTTTCTTT. This sequence encodes CASSRSQGQAFF.

This clonotype was seen ten or more times. The rearrangement uses TRBV7-6 and TRBJ2-1; D is ambiguous. This CDR3 has 13 residues. Germline assignment: CDR1 SGHVS and CDR2 FNYEAQ. V was clipped by 5 bases and J by 2 bases, with 7 bases between them. Written as DNA, the CDR3 is TGTGCCAGCAGCCCGGCGCCCTACAATGAGCAGTTCTTC. It codes for CASSPAPYNEQFF.

V usage is TRBV29-1 and J usage is TRBJ2-7; either TRBD1 or TRBD2 may fit D (6 bases each). The CDR3 consists of 11 residues. Germline V gene data show CDR1 as SQVTM and CDR2 as ANQGSEA. V shed 4 bases and J shed 7 bases, with 11 bases lying between them. The CDR3 DNA sequence: TGCAGCGTTGGGGGGGCGCGGGAGCAGTACTTC. It translates to CSVGGAREQYF.